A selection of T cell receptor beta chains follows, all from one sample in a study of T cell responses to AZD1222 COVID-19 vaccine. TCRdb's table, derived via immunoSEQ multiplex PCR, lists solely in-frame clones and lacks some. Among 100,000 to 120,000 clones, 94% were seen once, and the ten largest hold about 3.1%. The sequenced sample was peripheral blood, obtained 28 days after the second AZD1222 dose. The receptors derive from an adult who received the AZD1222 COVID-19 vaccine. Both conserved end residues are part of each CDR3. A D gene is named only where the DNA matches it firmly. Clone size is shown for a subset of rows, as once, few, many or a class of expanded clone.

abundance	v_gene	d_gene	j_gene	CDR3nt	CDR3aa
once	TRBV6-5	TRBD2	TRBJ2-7	TGTGCCAGCAGTTACTCGGGGAGGGCTACCGAGCAGTACTTC	CASSYSGRATEQYF
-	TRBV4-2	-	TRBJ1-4	TGTGCCAGCAGCCAACAGGGTCCTGAAAAACTGTTTTTT	CASSQQGPEKLFF
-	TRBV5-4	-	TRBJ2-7	TGTGCCAGCAGCTGGGCGGGACCCTCCTACGAGCAGTACTTC	CASSWAGPSYEQYF
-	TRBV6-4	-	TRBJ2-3	TGTGCCAGCAGTGACTCGGAGGGGGGAACAGATACGCAGTATTTT	CASSDSEGGTDTQYF
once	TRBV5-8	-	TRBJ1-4	TGTGCCAGCAGCCAACGGGGAGATTCAACTAATGAAAAACTGTTTTTT	CASSQRGDSTNEKLFF
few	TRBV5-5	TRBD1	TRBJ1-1	TGTGCCAGCAGCTGGGGACAGGGGAACACTGAAGCTTTCTTT	CASSWGQGNTEAFF
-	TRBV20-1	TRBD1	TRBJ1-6	TGCAGTGCTAGTGCACAGGGGGCGGGTAATTCACCCCTCCACTTT	CSASAQGAGNSPLHF
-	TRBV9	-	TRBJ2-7	TGTGCCAGCAGCCCCCAGACCGGGGATCCCTACGAGCAGTACTTC	CASSPQTGDPYEQYF
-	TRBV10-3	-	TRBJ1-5	TGTGCCATCAGTTGGGACCTCGAAAATCAGCCCCAGCATTTT	CAISWDLENQPQHF
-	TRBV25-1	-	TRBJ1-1	TGTGCCAGCAGTGAAGTGCGGCAGGGAGCTTTCTTT	CASSEVRQGAFF
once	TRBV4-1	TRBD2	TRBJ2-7	TGCGCCAGCAGCCATTCCGGACTAGCGGGGGCCTACGAGCAGTACTTC	CASSHSGLAGAYEQYF
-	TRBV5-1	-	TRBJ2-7	TGCGCCAGCAGCTCCTGGATAAGGGGTGGTGGGTACGAGCGGTACTTC	CASSSWIRGGGYERYF
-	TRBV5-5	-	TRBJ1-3	TGTGCCAGCAGCTTAGGTCCGGGGGTGAACACCATATATTTT	CASSLGPGVNTIYF
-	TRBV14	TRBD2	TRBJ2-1	TGTGCCAGCAGCCCCCGGACTAGCGGAGAGTACAATGAGCAGTTCTTC	CASSPRTSGEYNEQFF
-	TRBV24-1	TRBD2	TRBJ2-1	TGTGCCACCAGTGAACCCGGGGGGATTGAGCAGTTCTTC	CATSEPGGIEQFF
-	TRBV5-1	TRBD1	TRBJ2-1	TGCGCCAGCAGCACGGGACAGGGAGACAATGAGCAGTTCTTC	CASSTGQGDNEQFF
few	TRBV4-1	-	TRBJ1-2	TGCGCCAGCAGCCAAGATCCTGGGACAATCTATGGCTACACCTTC	CASSQDPGTIYGYTF
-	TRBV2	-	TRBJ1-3	TGTGCCAGCAGTAATGAAGGGCTCTCTGGAAACACCATATATTTT	CASSNEGLSGNTIYF
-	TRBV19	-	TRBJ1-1	TGTGCCAGCAAACAGATTGGCATTGAAGCTTTCTTT	CASKQIGIEAFF
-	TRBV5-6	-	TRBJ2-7	TGTGCCAGCAGCTTTAGTCGCTACGAGCAGTACTTC	CASSFSRYEQYF
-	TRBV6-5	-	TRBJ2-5	TGTGCCAGCAGGTCCCCGGACTTTCCTGAGACCCAGTACTTC	CASRSPDFPETQYF
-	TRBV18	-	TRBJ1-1	TGTGCCAGCTCACCACCCGGACGTGTGGTGTGGGGCACTGAAGCTTTCTTT	CASSPPGRVVWGTEAFF
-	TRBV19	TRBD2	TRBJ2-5	TGTGCCAGTAGTATATGGGGACTAGCGGGACAAGAGACCCAGTACTTC	CASSIWGLAGQETQYF
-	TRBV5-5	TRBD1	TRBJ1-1	TGTGCCAGCAGCTACGGACAGGGGGCTGATGAAGCTTTCTTT	CASSYGQGADEAFF